Listed below are T cell receptor beta chains from one sample, sequenced in a study of shared clonotypes between healthy human individuals. This table comes from immunoSEQ multiplex PCR, and its TCRdb copy is limited to in-frame clones, with some not included. The data show hundreds of thousands of clones, with about 96% seen just once and about 0.34% held by the top ten. The sequenced sample consisted of memory CD8+ T cells sorted from blood. The source is a man aged 25-40 years in good health. The CDR3 runs from the conserved cysteine through the conserved F or W. D genes are given only for firm matches. Rows give clone size only sometimes, using once, few, many, or a class for an expanded clone.

v_gene	j_gene	d_gene	abundance	CDR3nt	CDR3aa
TRBV11-3	TRBJ2-2	NA	NA	TGTGCCAGCAGCCCCCAATTAGCGGTCGCGAACACCGGGGAGCTGTTTTTT	CASSPQLAVANTGELFF
TRBV28	TRBJ2-7	NA	NA	TGTGCCAGCAGGGGCAGGGGCTACGAGCAGTACTTC	CASRGRGYEQYF
TRBV5-8	TRBJ2-5	TRBD1	NA	TGTGCCAGCGGAAAACAGGGGGCGAGGGAAGAGACCCAGTACTTC	CASGKQGAREETQYF
TRBV5-1	TRBJ2-7	TRBD1	NA	TGCGCCAGCAGCTCAGGGGGCTTGTCCTACGAGCAGTACTTC	CASSSGGLSYEQYF
TRBV27	TRBJ2-2	NA	NA	TGTGCCAGCAGTTACTCGGGGTCGCCGATTAAGGGGGAGCTGTTTTTT	CASSYSGSPIKGELFF
TRBV2	TRBJ2-3	NA	NA	TGTGCCAGCACTACGTCTAGCACAGATACGCAGTATTTT	CASTTSSTDTQYF
TRBV6-1	TRBJ2-7	NA	NA	TGTGCCAGCAGTGAAGCACGGCGTACGGCATACGAGCAGTACTTC	CASSEARRTAYEQYF
TRBV7-2	TRBJ2-7	NA	once	TGTGCCAGCAGCTTAGTGATCGGTAGCGGCTCCTACGAGCAGTACTTC	CASSLVIGSGSYEQYF
TRBV28	TRBJ2-7	TRBD2	NA	TGTGCCAGCAGTTTATCATCCCTTCCGACTAGCGGGATCCCCTACGAGCAGTACTTC	CASSLSSLPTSGIPYEQYF
TRBV28	TRBJ2-6	NA	once	TGTGCCAGCACCACGCCAGGGCCTGGGGCCAACGTCCTGACTTTC	CASTTPGPGANVLTF
TRBV5-1	TRBJ2-1	NA	NA	TGCGCCAGCAGCTCGTCCGGGTACAATGAGCAGTTCTTC	CASSSSGYNEQFF
TRBV28	TRBJ1-2	TRBD1	NA	TGTGCCAGCAGTTTAAGGGACAGGGATAGCTATGGCTACACCTTC	CASSLRDRDSYGYTF
TRBV28	TRBJ1-5	NA	NA	TGTGCCAGCAGTTTCGGAGGCAGCTATAGCAATCAGCCCCAGCATTTT	CASSFGGSYSNQPQHF
TRBV28	TRBJ2-7	NA	NA	TGTGCCAGCAGTTTTATAGTAGCGGCCGGCTACGAGCAGTACTTC	CASSFIVAAGYEQYF
TRBV25-1	TRBJ1-2	NA	NA	TGTGCCAGCAGTGATTACAGATATGGCTACACCTTC	CASSDYRYGYTF
TRBV5-8	TRBJ1-1	NA	NA	TGTGCCAGCAGCTTGGGGACTGAAGCTTTCTTT	CASSLGTEAFF
TRBV5-4	TRBJ2-7	NA	once	TGTGCCAGCAGCGAGAGCTCCTACGAGCAGTACTTC	CASSESSYEQYF
TRBV10-1	TRBJ2-1	TRBD2	NA	TGCGCCAGCAGTGTAGCCGGGACTAGCGTCAATGAGCAGTTCTTC	CASSVAGTSVNEQFF
TRBV4-2	TRBJ1-5	TRBD1	once	TGTGCCAGCAGCCATCCTCAGGGGGCAGGCGGCAATCAGCCCCAGCATTTT	CASSHPQGAGGNQPQHF
TRBV27	TRBJ1-2	TRBD1	NA	TGTGCCAGCAGGTTGACAGGGACCTATGGCTACACCTTC	CASRLTGTYGYTF
TRBV29-1	TRBJ1-4	TRBD1	NA	TGCAGCGCCCCGGGACAGGGGGCAACTAATGAAAAACTGTTTTTT	CSAPGQGATNEKLFF
TRBV28	TRBJ1-3	NA	NA	TGTGCCACATCAGGGTCAGGAAACACCATATATTTT	CATSGSGNTIYF
TRBV11-3	TRBJ2-2	NA	NA	TGTGCCAGCAGCTTGCTCTGGAGGTGTTTCGGGGAGCTGTTTTTT	CASSLLWRCFGELFF
TRBV15	TRBJ2-2	TRBD2	NA	TGTGCCACCAGCGACGGACTAGCGGGCCTGAACACCGGGGAGCTGTTTTTT	CATSDGLAGLNTGELFF
TRBV12-2	TRBJ2-3	NA	NA	TGTGCAAGTCGCCGGAGACAGGGGTTGGGCACAGATACGCAGTATTTT	CASRRRQGLGTDTQYF
TRBV11-2	TRBJ2-1	NA	NA	TGTGCCAGCAGCTTAGTTGGGCTAGCGTACAATGAGCAGTTCTTC	CASSLVGLAYNEQFF
TRBV20-1	TRBJ2-7	TRBD2	NA	TGCAGTGTGAGCGGGAGCCACGAGCAGTACTTC	CSVSGSHEQYF
TRBV11-2	TRBJ2-2	TRBD1	NA	TGTGCCAGCAGCCCGGGGACAGGGTGGATCGGGGAGCTGTTTTTT	CASSPGTGWIGELFF
TRBV11-2	TRBJ1-1	NA	NA	TGTGCCAGCAGCTTAGGTCCGCCGGGAGCTTTCTTT	CASSLGPPGAFF
TRBV19	TRBJ2-1	TRBD2	once	TGTGCCAGTAGTACCCGAAGACTAGCGGGGTACAATGAGCAGTTCTTC	CASSTRRLAGYNEQFF
TRBV12-5	TRBJ2-2	NA	NA	TGTGCTAGTGGTTTGGTCAGTAACACCGGGGAGCTGTTTTTT	CASGLVSNTGELFF
TRBV5-4	TRBJ2-1	NA	NA	TGTGCCAGCAGCCTCAAGCCAAATGAGCAGTTCTTC	CASSLKPNEQFF
TRBV28	TRBJ2-7	TRBD2	once	TGTGCCAGCAGTAGCGGGAGGACCCCCTACGAGCAGTACTTC	CASSSGRTPYEQYF
TRBV7-8	TRBJ2-7	TRBD1	NA	TGTGCCAGCAGCTTAGGGGACAGGCCTTCCTACGAGCAGTACTTC	CASSLGDRPSYEQYF
TRBV19	TRBJ2-7	TRBD2	once	TGTGCCAGTAGTAGCCCTAATAGCGGGAGATCCTACGAGCAGTACTTC	CASSSPNSGRSYEQYF
TRBV28	TRBJ2-3	NA	NA	TGTGCCAGCAGTCTAACTAGATTGGATACGCAGTATTTT	CASSLTRLDTQYF
TRBV10-3	TRBJ2-1	NA	NA	TGTGCCATCATGGGGGGAAGCTCCTACAATGAGCAGTTCTTC	CAIMGGSSYNEQFF
TRBV6-4	TRBJ1-2	NA	NA	TGTGCCAGCAGTGACTCGTCAGGCAACTATGGCTACACCTTC	CASSDSSGNYGYTF
TRBV27	TRBJ2-5	TRBD2	NA	TGTGCCAGCAGTCGGAGCGGGAGGGAGGGGACCCAGTACTTC	CASSRSGREGTQYF